This entry lists 30 T cell receptor beta chains sequenced from one sample in a study of tumor-infiltrating lymphocytes in localized non-small cell lung cancer. Profiling relied on immunoSEQ multiplex PCR, and the TCRdb table lists in-frame clones only, not all of them. The sample yields around 12,000 clones, approximately 83% seen once. Specimen: uninvolved lung tissue not adjacent to the tumor. Source of these receptors: a human donor with non-small cell lung cancer.

This clone was found once. V and J are TRBV11-3 and TRBJ2-1; D is unclear. Trimming removed 2 bases from V and 0 bases from J, with 8 bases in between. This CDR3 is built from 15 residues. Germline values: CDR1 SGHNT, CDR2 YENEEA. DNA of the CDR3: TGTGCCAGCAGCTTACAGACACGCTCCTACAATGAGCAGTTCTTC. Protein: CASSLQTRSYNEQFF.

This chain uses TRBV6-1 with TRBJ2-2, with D unresolved. The CDR3 is made up of 14 amino acids. Germline CDR1 MNHNS, CDR2 SASEGT. V was shortened by 2 bases and J by 3 bases, with 7 bases between the two germline ends. The CDR3 sequence is CASSEQADTGELFF. In DNA form, the CDR3 reads TGTGCCAGCAGTGAACAGGCGGACACCGGGGAGCTGTTTTTT.

The gene calls are TRBV14 and TRBJ2-1; TRBD2 matches 9 bases. Trimming at V came to 1 base and at J to 4 bases, leaving 8 bases not matched to a gene. CDR1 SGHDN and CDR2 FVKESK come from the germline V gene. The CDR3 extends over 17 amino acids. The CDR3 DNA follows: TGTGCCAGCAGCCAAGTTCCCGGGACTAGCTTTTACAATGAGCAGTTCTTC. As protein: CASSQVPGTSFYNEQFF.

The gene calls are TRBV10-3 and TRBJ2-5; 7 bases fit TRBD1. The V segment lost 10 bases and the J segment 5 bases; nucleotides outside the gene matches: 7. CDR1 ENHRY and CDR2 SYGVKD come from the germline V gene. The CDR3 is made up of 12 amino acids. The DNA for the CDR3 is TGTGCCACCGAGGGGGCAGGGGAGACCCAGTACTTC. Translating it yields CATEGAGETQYF.

The rearrangement joins TRBV7-6 to TRBJ1-5, with TRBD1 matching 8 bases. Per the germline V gene, CDR1 is SGHVS and CDR2 is FNYEAQ. The junction had 8 bases not matched to a gene; V was cut back by 3 bases and J by 7 bases. This CDR3 comprises 15 residues. CDR3 sequence reads: CASSFGQGGGQPQHF. In nucleotides, the CDR3 is TGTGCCAGCAGCTTTGGACAGGGAGGCGGGCAGCCCCAGCATTTT.

This clone was recorded only once. The chain carries TRBV7-9 and TRBJ1-1; 7 bases are a match to TRBD1. The V segment lost 5 bases and the J segment 2 bases; nucleotides outside the gene matches: 8. This CDR3 region has 15 residues. Germline values: CDR1 SEHNR, CDR2 FQNEAQ (reference sequence). The CDR3 DNA reads as TGTGCCAGCAGCCCCGCACGGGACAGAAACACTGAAGCTTTCTTT. Protein product: CASSPARDRNTEAFF.

The chain has TRBV30 and TRBJ1-2; D is ambiguous. This CDR3 comprises 12 residues. The ends were cut back, 1 base at V and 8 bases at J, with 11 bases in the middle. In germline, CDR1 is GTSNPN, CDR2 SVGIG (reference sequence). DNA for the CDR3: TGTGCCTGGAGTGGCTCAGCGGGGGGCTACACCTTC. Residues: CAWSGSAGGYTF.

The chain joins TRBV6-5 to TRBJ2-7, with 7 bases that match TRBD1. The CDR3 is 12 residues long. V trimming: 6 bases; J trimming: 3 bases; junction bases outside the gene matches: 2. Germline CDR1 reads MNHEY; CDR2 reads SVGAGI. The DNA for the CDR3 is TGTGCCAGCAGCAGACAGGGCTACGAGCAGTACTTC. Its translation: CASSRQGYEQYF.

The V and J genes are TRBV6-1 and TRBJ2-5; 7 nucleotides align to TRBD1. V shed 3 bases, J shed 5 bases, and the junction held 9 bases outside the gene matches. This CDR3 contains 15 residues. Germline V lookup: CDR1 MNHNS, CDR2 SASEGT. For the CDR3, the DNA is TGTGCCAGCAGTGAGGGACAGCTAGGGTGGGAGACCCAGTACTTC. Its translation is CASSEGQLGWETQYF.

The rearrangement uses TRBV5-1 and TRBJ2-5, with 9 bases matching TRBD1. The CDR3 consists of 14 residues. Germline lookup yields CDR1 SGHRS and CDR2 YFSETQ. V shed 6 bases and J 4 bases; nucleotides not matched to a gene: 7. DNA for the CDR3: TGCGCCAGCAACGTCGACAGGGGGGGAGAGACCCAGTACTTC. It translates to CASNVDRGGETQYF.

This chain links TRBV27 with TRBJ1-2; a possible D gene is TRBD1 (5 bases). CDR1 is MNHEY and CDR2 is SMNVEV in the germline V gene (reference sequence). V gave up 4 bases and J gave up 8 bases, with 14 bases separating them. This CDR3 is built from 13 residues. The CDR3 loop reads CASSSEGSLGYTF. In DNA form, the CDR3 reads TGTGCCAGCAGTTCCGAGGGGAGTCTCGGCTACACCTTC.

The chain carries TRBV6-5 and TRBJ1-4; TRBD1 is a possible D gene (5 bases). The V and J ends lost 2 bases and 6 bases respectively, with 10 bases between them. The V gene's germline CDR1 is MNHEY and CDR2 SVGAGI. The CDR3 has 14 amino acids. The CDR3 here is CASSYRGADEKLFF. The CDR3 DNA reads TGTGCCAGCAGTTACAGAGGGGCGGATGAAAAACTGTTTTTT.

The J gene is TRBJ1-2, the V gene TRBV5-1; 7 bases are a match to TRBD1. J was trimmed by 6 bases and V by 0 bases; bases with no gene match: 5. CDR1 is SGHRS and CDR2 is YFSETQ in the germline V gene. This CDR3 has 14 amino acids. The CDR3: CASSLVRQGDGYTF. The CDR3 DNA reads TGCGCCAGCAGCTTGGTCCGACAGGGTGATGGCTACACCTTC.

J is TRBJ1-1 and V is TRBV19; D is ambiguous. With 2 bases removed from V and 3 bases from J, the gap between germline ends came to 16 bases. The CDR3 is made up of 16 amino acids. Germline CDR1 is LNHDA and CDR2 is SQIVND (reference sequence). The CDR3 loop is CASSILLSAGDTEAFF. In DNA form, the CDR3 reads TGTGCCAGTAGTATACTCCTCTCTGCAGGCGACACTGAAGCTTTCTTT.

The chain employs TRBV6-1 and TRBJ1-2; 7 nucleotides line up with TRBD1. The V gene's germline CDR1 is MNHNS and CDR2 SASEGT. V was clipped by 4 bases and J by 2 bases; unmatched bases: 1. This CDR3 has 13 amino acids. The chain's CDR3 is CASSATGNYGYTF. In nucleotides, the CDR3 is TGTGCCAGCAGTGCGACAGGGAACTATGGCTACACCTTC.

The chain joins TRBV5-4 to TRBJ2-1, with 8 bases lining up with TRBD1. The germline V gene encodes CDR1 SGHNT and CDR2 YYREEE (reference sequence). The V gene end was trimmed by 4 bases and the J gene end by 7 bases; junction bases not matched to a gene: 10. This CDR3 region has 15 residues. The CDR3 reads CASSPEQGAPNEQFF. The DNA for the CDR3 is TGTGCCAGCAGCCCGGAGCAGGGGGCACCTAATGAGCAGTTCTTC.

The chain is built from TRBV6-1 and TRBJ2-5, with D perhaps TRBD1 (7 bases). The V end was cut by 0 bases, the J end by 5 bases, with 13 bases between. Germline CDR1 MNHNS, CDR2 SASEGT. This CDR3 is built from 15 residues. CDR3 in DNA: TGTGCCAGCAGTGAAGCGTCAGGGGGGCCGGAGACCCAGTACTTC. This codes for CASSEASGGPETQYF.

J is TRBJ2-1 and V is TRBV27; D is unclear. V was shortened by 2 bases and J by 1 base, with 6 bases between the two germline ends. The germline gives CDR1 MNHEY, CDR2 SMNVEV (reference sequence). The CDR3 sequence is 14 residues long. Here the CDR3 DNA reads TGTGCCAGCAGTTTAGAAGGTTCCTACAATGAGCAGTTCTTC. It codes for CASSLEGSYNEQFF.

V gene TRBV6-6 combines with J gene TRBJ2-7, with D unclear. This CDR3 has 13 residues. V shed 6 bases and J shed 2 bases, with 11 bases lying between them. Germline-derived CDR1 and CDR2 are MNHNY and SVGAGI (reference sequence). The CDR3 loop reads CASSPGQTYEQYF. For the CDR3, the DNA is TGTGCCAGCAGCCCGGGCCAAACCTACGAGCAGTACTTC.

V is TRBV18 and J is TRBJ2-1, with D possibly being TRBD2 (5 bases). This CDR3 spans 12 amino acids. CDR1 is KGHSH and CDR2 is LQKENI in the germline V gene. V was cut by 1 base and J by 8 bases, with 6 bases left in between. The CDR3 sequence is CASSPRGDEQFF. The CDR3 DNA sequence: TGTGCCAGCTCACCACGGGGAGATGAGCAGTTCTTC.

The CDR3 DNA reads TGTGCCAGCAGCTTAGGGCCGGAAGGGCCCTATGGCTACACCTTC. Amino acid sequence: CASSLGPEGPYGYTF. The chain employs TRBV7-2 and TRBJ1-2; D unresolved. Germline V gene sequence: CDR1 SGHTA, CDR2 FQGNSA. V was trimmed by 1 base and J by 4 bases, leaving 13 bases between them. CDR3 length: 15 residues.

The chain couples TRBV2 to TRBJ2-3, with unresolved D. Per germline, CDR1 SNHLY and CDR2 FYNNEI. The CDR3 runs 15 residues. V lost 1 base and J 2 bases, leaving 10 bases between the germline ends. The CDR3 sequence: CASSEGAGLTDTQYF. The CDR3 bases are TGTGCCAGCAGTGAAGGCGCAGGTCTCACAGATACGCAGTATTTT.

The J gene is TRBJ2-7, the V gene TRBV11-2; unclear D gene. The CDR3 loop spans 12 amino acids. The V gene's germline CDR1 is SGHAT and CDR2 FQNNGV. Trimming took 1 base from V and 4 from J, leaving 5 bases between them. The CDR3 is CASSLGVYEQYF. The CDR3 region has the DNA TGTGCCAGCAGCTTAGGGGTTTACGAGCAGTACTTC. The whole variable domain, filled in from reference TRBV11-2 and TRBJ2-7, reads EAGVAQSPRYKIIEKRQSVAFWCNPISGHATLYWYQQILGQGPKLLIQFQNNGVVDDSQLPKDRFSAERLKGVDSTLKIQPAKLEDSAVYLCASSLGVYEQYFGPGTRLTVT.

J is TRBJ1-4 and V is TRBV30; possibly TRBD1 for D (5 bases). Germline V CDR1 and CDR2: GTSNPN, SVGIG (reference sequence). The CDR3 covers 11 residues. V was pared by 5 bases and J by 8 bases, with 9 bases between. The CDR3 spells CAWQRGEKLFF. CDR3 sequence (DNA): TGTGCCTGGCAGCGGGGGGAAAAACTGTTTTTT.

CDR3 DNA: TGCGCCAGCAGCCAGGGGGGGGGCTACGAGCAGTACTTC. Protein: CASSQGGGYEQYF. V is TRBV5-1 and J is TRBJ2-7; D could derive from TRBD1 or TRBD2 (7 bases each). The germline V gene has CDR1 SGHRS and CDR2 YFSETQ. V was trimmed by 4 bases and J by 3 bases, leaving 11 bases between them. CDR3 length: 13 residues.

This chain links TRBV7-3 with TRBJ1-1; D is undetermined. CDR1 SGHTA and CDR2 FQGTGA come from the germline V gene. With 1 base removed from V and 6 bases from J, the gap between germline ends came to 9 bases. The CDR3 runs 13 residues. The CDR3 sequence: CASSLIAESEAFF. The DNA of the CDR3 is TGTGCCAGCAGCTTAATTGCGGAGTCTGAAGCTTTCTTT. Looking up the rest from reference TRBV7-3 and TRBJ1-1 gives the full variable domain: GAGVSQTPSNKVTEKGKYVELRCDPISGHTALYWYRQSLGQGPEFLIYFQGTGAADDSGLPNDRFFAVRPEGSVSTLKIQRTERGDSAVYLCASSLIAESEAFFGQGTRLTVV.

This clone came up a few times. The rearrangement joins TRBV6-1 to TRBJ1-4; D call uncertain. The V end lost 7 bases, the J end lost 0 bases, and 9 bases lay between the germline ends. The CDR3 consists of 14 residues. Germline V gene lookup returns CDR1 MNHNS and CDR2 SASEGT. CDR3: CASNLQSTNEKLFF. Written as DNA, the CDR3 is TGTGCCAGCAACTTACAGTCAACTAATGAAAAACTGTTTTTT.

The chain couples TRBV19 to TRBJ1-4; TRBD1 agrees at 9 bases. Per the germline V gene, CDR1 is LNHDA and CDR2 is SQIVND (reference sequence). The ends lost 6 bases at V and 5 bases at J; junction bases unmatched: 7. The CDR3 is made up of 15 amino acids. The CDR3 loop is CASREDRGQNEKLFF. The CDR3 nucleotides are TGTGCCAGTAGAGAGGACAGGGGCCAGAATGAAAAACTGTTTTTT.

The chain couples TRBV7-8 to TRBJ2-2, with D possibly being TRBD1 (6 bases). This CDR3 is built from 15 residues. Trimming pared 5 bases from V and 5 bases from J, leaving 15 bases between. Germline V CDR1 and CDR2: SGHVS, FQNEAQ. CDR3 DNA sequence: TGTGCCAGCAGCCCTACACAGGGAATGACCGGGGAGCTGTTTTTT. Translation gives CASSPTQGMTGELFF. Full variable domain (remainder filled in from reference TRBV7-8 and TRBJ2-2): GAGVSQSPRYKVAKRGQDVALRCDPISGHVSLFWYQQALGQGPEFLTYFQNEAQLDKSGLPSDRFFAERPEGSVSTLKIQRTQQEDSAVYLCASSPTQGMTGELFFGEGSRLTVL.

The CDR3 loop reads CASSPTYRGEQFF. The CDR3 DNA follows: TGTGCCAGCTCACCCACATACAGGGGTGAGCAGTTCTTC. The gene calls are TRBV18 and TRBJ2-1; 7 bases map to TRBD1. The CDR3 contains 13 residues. Germline values: CDR1 KGHSH, CDR2 LQKENI. J lost 9 bases, V lost 3 bases, and 5 bases had no gene match.